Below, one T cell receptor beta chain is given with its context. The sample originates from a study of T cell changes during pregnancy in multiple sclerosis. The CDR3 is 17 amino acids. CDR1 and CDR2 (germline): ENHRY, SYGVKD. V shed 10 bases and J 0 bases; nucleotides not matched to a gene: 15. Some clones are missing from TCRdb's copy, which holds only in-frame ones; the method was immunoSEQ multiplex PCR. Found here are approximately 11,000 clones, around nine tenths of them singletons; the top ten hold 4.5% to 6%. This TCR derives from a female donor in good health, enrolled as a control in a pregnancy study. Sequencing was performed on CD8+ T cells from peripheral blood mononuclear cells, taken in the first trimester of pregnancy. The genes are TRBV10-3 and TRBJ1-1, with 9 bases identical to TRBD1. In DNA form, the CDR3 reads TGTGCCACCATTCAGCCATCGGACAGGGGTTTGAACACTGAAGCTTTCTTT. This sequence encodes CATIQPSDRGLNTEAFF.